This T cell receptor (beta chain) is from a study of cytomegalovirus exposure and HLA in healthy donors. Study findings and constraints: DRB1 had the most TCR associations and HLA-C the fewest, a later analysis found, with rates varying by HLA locus.

The PCR employed 60 Vbeta primers together with 13 Jbeta primers. Per the original methods: In a later analysis, of about 80 million unique beta chains, some 10 million appeared in at least two donors. Sequencing was performed with immunoSEQ multiplex PCR; in TCRdb, only in-frame clones are kept and a portion is missing. V, J and clone size were drawn from that table, and D and trimming were deduced from the DNA. The sample shows approximately 100,000 clones, over 8% of them seen only once. Comment on this clone: As yet, its antigen is unknown.

The sequencing input was PBMCs. The sequence derives from a man in his fifties or sixties in good health and CMV-seropositive.

The CDR3 protein is CASSFTSGSNEQFF. CDR3 coding DNA: TGCGCCAGCAGCTTTACTAGCGGGAGCAATGAGCAGTTCTTC. This chain uses TRBV5-1 with TRBJ2-1; 11 nucleotides line up with TRBD2. The CDR3 totals 14 residues. Germline V gene lookup returns CDR1 SGHRS and CDR2 YFSETQ. The V and J ends lost 2 bases and 6 bases, in that order; junction bases with no gene match: 1.